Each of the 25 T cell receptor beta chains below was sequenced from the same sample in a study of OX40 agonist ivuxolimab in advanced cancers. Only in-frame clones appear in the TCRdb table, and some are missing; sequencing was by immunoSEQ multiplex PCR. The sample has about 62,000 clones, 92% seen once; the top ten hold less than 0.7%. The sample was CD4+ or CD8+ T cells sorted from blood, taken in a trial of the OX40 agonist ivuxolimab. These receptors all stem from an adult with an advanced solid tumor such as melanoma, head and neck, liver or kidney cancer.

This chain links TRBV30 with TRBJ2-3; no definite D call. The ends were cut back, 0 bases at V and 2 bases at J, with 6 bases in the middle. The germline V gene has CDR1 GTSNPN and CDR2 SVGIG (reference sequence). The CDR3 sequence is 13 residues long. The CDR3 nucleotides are TGTGCCTGGAGTGTAATGGCCACAGATACGCAGTATTTT. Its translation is CAWSVMATDTQYF.

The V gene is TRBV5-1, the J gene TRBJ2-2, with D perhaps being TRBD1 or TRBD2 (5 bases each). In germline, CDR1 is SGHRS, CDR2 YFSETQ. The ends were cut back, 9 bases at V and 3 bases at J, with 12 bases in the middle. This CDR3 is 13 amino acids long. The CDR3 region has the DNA TGCGCCACGGGGCCGGGTCACACCGGGGAGCTGTTTTTT. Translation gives CATGPGHTGELFF.

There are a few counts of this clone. The CDR3 DNA sequence: TGTGCCAGCAGTTTACAGGGGGCTGGGAACACTGAAGCTTTCTTT. Its protein is CASSLQGAGNTEAFF. The J gene is TRBJ1-1, the V gene TRBV2; 9 bases agree with TRBD1. The germline gives CDR1 SNHLY, CDR2 FYNNEI. V was pared by 5 bases and J by 1 base, with 5 bases of the junction left unmatched. The CDR3 covers 15 residues.

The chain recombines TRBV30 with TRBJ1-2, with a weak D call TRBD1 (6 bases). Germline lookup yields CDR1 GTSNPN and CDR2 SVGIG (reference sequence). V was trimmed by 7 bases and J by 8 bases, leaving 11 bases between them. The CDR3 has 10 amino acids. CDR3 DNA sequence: TGTGCCTTACACAGGGAGGGCTACACCTTC. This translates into CALHREGYTF.

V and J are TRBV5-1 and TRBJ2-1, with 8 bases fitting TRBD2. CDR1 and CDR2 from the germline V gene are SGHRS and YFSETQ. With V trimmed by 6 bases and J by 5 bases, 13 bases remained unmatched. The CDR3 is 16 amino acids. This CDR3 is CASIGRAGGPNNEQFF. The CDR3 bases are TGCGCCAGCATAGGTCGGGCGGGAGGTCCAAACAATGAGCAGTTCTTC.

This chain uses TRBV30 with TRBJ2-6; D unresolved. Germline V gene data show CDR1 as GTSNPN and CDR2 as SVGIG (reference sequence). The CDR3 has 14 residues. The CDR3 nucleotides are TGTGCAACCTCTGAGGTTTCTGGGGCCAACGTCCTGACTTTC. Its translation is CATSEVSGANVLTF.

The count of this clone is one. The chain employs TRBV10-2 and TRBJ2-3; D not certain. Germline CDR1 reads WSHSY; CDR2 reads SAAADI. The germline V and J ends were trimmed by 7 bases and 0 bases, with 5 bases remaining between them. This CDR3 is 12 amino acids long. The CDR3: CASTSSTDTQYF. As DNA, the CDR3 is TGCGCCAGCACGTCGAGCACAGATACGCAGTATTTT.

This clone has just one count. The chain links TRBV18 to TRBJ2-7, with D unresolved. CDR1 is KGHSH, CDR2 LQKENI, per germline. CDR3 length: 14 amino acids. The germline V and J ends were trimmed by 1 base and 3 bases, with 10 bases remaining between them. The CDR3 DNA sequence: TGTGCCAGCTCACCACTGAATAGCATCTACGAGCAGTACTTC. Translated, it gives CASSPLNSIYEQYF.

The CDR3: CASSELNVGTEAFF. In nucleotides, the CDR3 is TGTGCCAGCAGTGAACTCAACGTTGGCACTGAAGCTTTCTTT. The chain recombines TRBV6-1 with TRBJ1-1; D is uncertain. This CDR3 region has 14 residues. Germline V gene data show CDR1 as MNHNS and CDR2 as SASEGT. The V end lost 2 bases, the J end lost 4 bases, and 11 bases lay between the germline ends.

The CDR3 sequence: CASSRWERGTSGANVLTF. The CDR3 DNA reads as TGTGCCAGCAGCCGCTGGGAGCGGGGTACCTCTGGGGCCAACGTCCTGACTTTC. The V and J genes are TRBV7-6 and TRBJ2-6; 7 bases are shared with TRBD2. V lost 5 bases, J lost 0 bases, and 10 bases stayed unmatched. The CDR3 contains 18 residues. The germline V gene encodes CDR1 SGHVS and CDR2 FNYEAQ.

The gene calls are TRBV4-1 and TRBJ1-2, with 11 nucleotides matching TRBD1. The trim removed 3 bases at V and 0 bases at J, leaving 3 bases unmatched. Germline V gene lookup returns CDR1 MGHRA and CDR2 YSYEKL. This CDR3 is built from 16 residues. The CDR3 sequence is CASSHGQGATNYGYTF. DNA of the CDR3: TGCGCCAGCAGCCACGGACAGGGGGCAACTAACTATGGCTACACCTTC.

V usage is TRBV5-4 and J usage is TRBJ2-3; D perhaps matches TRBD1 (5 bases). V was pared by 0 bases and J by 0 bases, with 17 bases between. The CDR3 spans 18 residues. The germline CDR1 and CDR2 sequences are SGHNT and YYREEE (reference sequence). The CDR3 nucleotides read TGTGCCAGCAGCTTGGGACAGATAAGGGCGAGGAGCACAGATACGCAGTATTTT. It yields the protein CASSLGQIRARSTDTQYF.

The chain's CDR3 is CASSSGTGGYNQPQHF. CDR3 DNA: TGTGCCAGCTCATCCGGGACAGGGGGCTACAATCAGCCCCAGCATTTT. The chain is built from TRBV18 and TRBJ1-5, with 12 bases identical to TRBD1. Trimming at V came to 5 bases and at J to 3 bases, leaving 5 bases not matched to a gene. Germline V lookup: CDR1 KGHSH, CDR2 LQKENI. The CDR3 contains 16 residues.

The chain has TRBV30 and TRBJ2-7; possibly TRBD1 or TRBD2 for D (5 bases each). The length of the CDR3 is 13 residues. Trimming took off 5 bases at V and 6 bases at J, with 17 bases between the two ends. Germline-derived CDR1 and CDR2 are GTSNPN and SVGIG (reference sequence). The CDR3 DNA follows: TGTGCCTGGTCAAAGGGACCGGATTCCGAGCAGTACTTC. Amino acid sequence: CAWSKGPDSEQYF.

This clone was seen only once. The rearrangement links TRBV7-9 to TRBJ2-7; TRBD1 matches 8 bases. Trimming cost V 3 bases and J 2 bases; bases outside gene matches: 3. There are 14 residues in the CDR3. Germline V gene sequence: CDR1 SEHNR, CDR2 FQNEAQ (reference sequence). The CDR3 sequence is CASSFGQGTYEQYF. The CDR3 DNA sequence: TGTGCCAGCAGCTTCGGACAGGGTACCTACGAGCAGTACTTC.

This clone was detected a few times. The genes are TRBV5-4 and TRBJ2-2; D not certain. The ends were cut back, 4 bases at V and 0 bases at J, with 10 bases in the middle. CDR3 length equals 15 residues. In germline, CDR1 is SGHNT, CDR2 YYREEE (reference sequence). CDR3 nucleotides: TGTGCCAGCAGCCCTGTACTCGCGAACACCGGGGAGCTGTTTTTT. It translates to CASSPVLANTGELFF.

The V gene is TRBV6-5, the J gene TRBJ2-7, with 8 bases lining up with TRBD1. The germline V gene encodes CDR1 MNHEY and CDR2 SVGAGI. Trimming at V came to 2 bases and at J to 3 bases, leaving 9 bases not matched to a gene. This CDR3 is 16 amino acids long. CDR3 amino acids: CASSYGGTGQNYEQYF. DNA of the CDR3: TGTGCCAGCAGTTACGGCGGGACAGGACAGAACTACGAGCAGTACTTC.

In DNA, the CDR3 is TGTGCCTGGAGTGTTGGGAATTCAGGGAATACGCAGTATTTT. This gives the protein CAWSVGNSGNTQYF. V gene TRBV30 combines with J gene TRBJ2-3, with D possibly matching TRBD1 (5 bases). Trimming removed 0 bases from V and 7 bases from J, with 14 bases in between. From germline, CDR1 is GTSNPN and CDR2 SVGIG (reference sequence). CDR3 length equals 14 residues.

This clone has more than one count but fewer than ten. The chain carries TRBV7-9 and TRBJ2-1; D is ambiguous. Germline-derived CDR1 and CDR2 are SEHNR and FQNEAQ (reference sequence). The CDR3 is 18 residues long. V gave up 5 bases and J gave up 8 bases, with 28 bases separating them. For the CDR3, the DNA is TGTGCCAGCAGCCCTAAGGGCCCCGCGCCGATCAACGCGGATGAGCAGTTCTTC. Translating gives CASSPKGPAPINADEQFF.

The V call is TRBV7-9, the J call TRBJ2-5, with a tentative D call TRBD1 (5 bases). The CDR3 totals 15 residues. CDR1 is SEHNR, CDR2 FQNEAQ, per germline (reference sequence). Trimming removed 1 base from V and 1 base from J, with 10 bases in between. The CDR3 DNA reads TGTGCCAGCAGCTTAGGTGGGCAGGGCCAAGAGACCCAGTACTTC. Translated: CASSLGGQGQETQYF.

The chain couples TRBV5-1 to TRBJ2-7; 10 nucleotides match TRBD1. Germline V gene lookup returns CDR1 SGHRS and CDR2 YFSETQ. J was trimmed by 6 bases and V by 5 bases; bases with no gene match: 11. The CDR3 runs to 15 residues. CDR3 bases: TGCGCCAGCAGACCAAGGACAGGGGGGTCCCTCGAGCAGTACTTC. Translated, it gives CASRPRTGGSLEQYF.

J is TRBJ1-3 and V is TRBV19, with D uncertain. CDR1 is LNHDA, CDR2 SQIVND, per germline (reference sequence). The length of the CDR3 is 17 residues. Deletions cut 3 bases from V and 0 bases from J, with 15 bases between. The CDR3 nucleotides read TGTGCCAGTAGTATGGTCTTTTGGAGGACCTCTGGAAACACCATATATTTT. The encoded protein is CASSMVFWRTSGNTIYF.

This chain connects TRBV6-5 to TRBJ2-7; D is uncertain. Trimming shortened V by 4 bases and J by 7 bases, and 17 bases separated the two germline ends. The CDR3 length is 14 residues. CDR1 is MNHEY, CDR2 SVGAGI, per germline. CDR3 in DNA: TGTGCCAGCAGTTTTGCCGGGTCCCTGATGGAGCAGTACTTC. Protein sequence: CASSFAGSLMEQYF.

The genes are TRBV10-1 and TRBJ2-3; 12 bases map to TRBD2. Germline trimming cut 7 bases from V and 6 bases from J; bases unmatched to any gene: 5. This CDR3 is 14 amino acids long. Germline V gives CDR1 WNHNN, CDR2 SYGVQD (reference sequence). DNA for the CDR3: TGCGCCAGCAAGGGCCTAGCGGGGGGGGATACGCAGTATTTT. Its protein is CASKGLAGGDTQYF.

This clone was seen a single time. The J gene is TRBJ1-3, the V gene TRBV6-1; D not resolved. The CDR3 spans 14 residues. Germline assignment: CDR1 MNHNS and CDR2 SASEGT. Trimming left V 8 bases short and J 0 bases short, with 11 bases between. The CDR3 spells CASGEGHSGNTIYF. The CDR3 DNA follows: TGTGCCAGCGGAGAAGGCCACTCTGGAAACACCATATATTTT.